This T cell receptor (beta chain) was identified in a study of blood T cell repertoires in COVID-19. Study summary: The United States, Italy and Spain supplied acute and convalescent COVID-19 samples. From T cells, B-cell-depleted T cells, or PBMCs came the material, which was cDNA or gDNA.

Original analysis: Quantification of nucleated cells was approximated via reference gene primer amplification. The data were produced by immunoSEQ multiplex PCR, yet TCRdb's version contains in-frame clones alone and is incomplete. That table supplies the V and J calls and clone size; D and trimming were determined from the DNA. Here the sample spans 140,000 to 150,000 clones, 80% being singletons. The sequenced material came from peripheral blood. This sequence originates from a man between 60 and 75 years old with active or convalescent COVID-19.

This CDR3 is CASSMEQGALDTEAFF. DNA for the CDR3: TGTGCCAGTAGTATGGAACAGGGGGCCCTCGACACTGAAGCTTTCTTT. The chain employs TRBV19 and TRBJ1-1; 9 bases are a match to TRBD1. The J segment lost 3 bases and the V segment lost 3 bases, leaving 8 bases of the junction unmatched. Germline assignment: CDR1 LNHDA and CDR2 SQIVND (reference sequence). The CDR3 length is 16 residues.